The source of this TCR beta chain is a study of T cell repertoires in cytomegalovirus infection. Whole-study context: It was the public TCR beta signatures that indicated both CMV infection and matching HLA type. Study findings and constraints: The cumulative frequency of public TCR beta families distinguished individuals who carried CMV together with the relevant HLA. HLA-C-restricted TCR beta clonotypes specific for CMV led the ex vivo response.

One entry per CDR3 protein, called by TCRdb with MiXCR from the reads. The table lists about 230,000 distinct CDR3 sequences, over 20% of them singletons. To note about this clonotype: Its specificity is unknown.

The receptor comes from a human donor in good health (CMV status not recorded). Some clones in this sample may be carry-over from other donors' samples. Sequencing input: CD8+ T cells from PBMCs.

The CDR3 DNA reads as TGTGCCAGCTCGACCCTCGACAGGGGTGTCGAGCAGTACTTC. Amino acids: CASSTLDRGVEQYF. V and J are TRBV2 and TRBJ2-7; 8 bases fit TRBD1. Germline V gene lookup returns CDR1 SNHLY and CDR2 FYNNEI. CDR3 length equals 14 residues. Trimming at V came to 8 bases and at J to 6 bases, leaving 12 bases not matched to a gene.